A selection of T cell receptor beta chains follows, all from one sample in a study of blood T cells in healthy people across ages. TCRdb reprocessed the 5' RACE reads with MiXCR, giving one entry per CDR3 protein. The repertoire has about 720,000 distinct CDR3 sequences, approximately 21% of them found once; the top ten carry about 20%. Sequencing input: blood. The receptor set was obtained from a man between 65 and 85 years old in good health. The CDR3 runs from the conserved cysteine through the conserved F or W. Each record gives: V gene, D gene, clone size, J gene, CDR3 DNA, CDR3 protein. The D gene is left open where the match is weak. Not every row has a clone size; where given, it reads once, few, many or a size class.

>TRBV4-3|TRBD1|many|TRBJ2-1
TGCGCCAGCAGCCCGGGGACAGGGCAGTACAATGAGCAGTTCTTC
CASSPGTGQYNEQFF
>TRBV20-1|-|-|TRBJ1-2
TGCAGTGCTAGAAACGCCCCCGGGGCAGGGAACTCTAACTATGGCTACACCTTC
CSARNAPGAGNSNYGYTF
>TRBV9|TRBD2|many|TRBJ2-1
TGTGCCAGCAGCGCACTACCGGGACTACTCAATGAGCAGTTCTTC
CASSALPGLLNEQFF
>TRBV7-2|-|few|TRBJ2-1
TGTGCCAGCAGCTTTAGTGTTGGCTCCTACAATGAGCAGTTCTTC
CASSFSVGSYNEQFF
>TRBV2|-|few|TRBJ2-1
TGTGCCAGCAGACCCTTGGAAAACCCAAATCAGCAGTTCTTC
CASRPLENPNQQFF
>TRBV20-1|-|few|TRBJ2-5
TGCAGTGCTAACGGGGGTGGGCAAGAGACCCAGTACTTC
CSANGGGQETQYF
>TRBV7-2|TRBD2|-|TRBJ2-7
TGTGCCAGCAGCTTAGGAGCGGGGGGGCCGTTAGAGCAGTACTTC
CASSLGAGGPLEQYF
>TRBV19|-|few|TRBJ2-1
TGTGCCAGTAGCGGGGGGCTACGAAATGAGCAGTTCTTC
CASSGGLRNEQFF
>TRBV7-9|TRBD2|few|TRBJ2-1
TGTGCCAGCAGCCACAGACTAGCGCCCAACAATGAGCAGTTCTTC
CASSHRLAPNNEQFF
>TRBV5-1|TRBD2|few|TRBJ2-3
TGCGCCAGCAGCTTGATGGGGACTAGCGGGGGGGCGGATACGCAGTATTTT
CASSLMGTSGGADTQYF
>TRBV18|-|few|TRBJ2-7
TGTGCCAGCTCACCCCCAGGACCCTACGAGCAGTACTTC
CASSPPGPYEQYF
>TRBV7-6|-|few|TRBJ1-4
TGTGCCAGCAGCTTAGCCCTCGGGGGTCTAGGTGAAAAACTGTTTTTT
CASSLALGGLGEKLFF
>TRBV27|-|-|TRBJ2-3
TGTGCCAGCAGTTACGCCACGGGAGCGGGCACAGATACGCAGTATTTT
CASSYATGAGTDTQYF
>TRBV4-3|-|few|TRBJ1-1
TGCGCCAGCAGCCAAGAAGGGGGGTTAGGTACTGAAGCTTTCTTT
CASSQEGGLGTEAFF
>TRBV24-1|-|-|TRBJ2-1
TGTGCCACCAGTGATTTGGACGGGAGAGGTTCCAATGAGCAGTTCTTC
CATSDLDGRGSNEQFF
>TRBV3-1|-|many|TRBJ2-4
TGTGCCAGCAGCCAAGATTGGGCAGGGCTTGACAAAAACATTCAGTACTTC
CASSQDWAGLDKNIQYF
>TRBV7-8|-|few|TRBJ2-6
TGTGCCAGCAGCCCCGGACAGCAAGTCTTCTCTGGGGCCAACGTCCTGACTTTC
CASSPGQQVFSGANVLTF
>TRBV10-3|-|-|TRBJ2-5
TGTGCCATCAATACGGCCCGGAGGGAGACCCAGTACTTC
CAINTARRETQYF
>TRBV18|-|-|TRBJ2-1
TGTGCCAGCTCAGAACCGACAGGCACAACGTTCCCCTACAATGAGCAGTTCTTC
CASSEPTGTTFPYNEQFF
>TRBV11-3|TRBD2|few|TRBJ2-1
TGTGCCAGCAGCTTAGTAGGCGGGAGCCTAACCGATGAGCAGTTCTTC
CASSLVGGSLTDEQFF
>TRBV7-9|-|few|TRBJ1-2
TGTGCCAGCAGCTTGCGGACCGGTAACTATGGCTACACCTTC
CASSLRTGNYGYTF
>TRBV29-1|-|-|TRBJ2-1
TGCAGCGTAGCCGAACCTGCTAATGAGCAGTTCTTC
CSVAEPANEQFF
>TRBV7-2|-|-|TRBJ1-4
TGTGCCAGCAGCTTAGATAGTAGCTTAAAACTGTTTTTT
CASSLDSSLKLFF